This TCR beta chain was captured by sequencing in a study of vaccination and CD4 T cells after COVID-19. Study information: Two Hispanic individuals were among six male and four female convalescent patients.

This clonotype has only a few counts. Its antigen is unidentified. An Oncomine TCR Beta short-read assay was used to sequence the DNA from cultured CD4+ T cells. TCRdb ran MiXCR on the PCR reads and lists one entry per CDR3 protein. Altogether 13,000 to 15,000 distinct CDR3 sequences are present, approximately 52% being singletons, with the ten largest covering approximately 8%. Documented treatment: roughly ten-day PBMC culture with coronavirus spike peptide pools or control peptides (ViraFEST assay). TCR sequencing followed the expansion of antigen-specific T cells with peptide pools in ViraFEST. The TCR originated in a human donor who had recovered from COVID-19. Sequences were obtained from CD4+ T cells from blood, cultured in vitro.

The CDR3 nucleotides are TGTGCCAGTAGCCCGGAGAATGGAAACACCATATATTTT. It encodes CASSPENGNTIYF. This chain connects TRBV19 to TRBJ1-3; no clear D. The CDR3 sequence is 13 residues long. V dropped 6 bases and J dropped 3 bases, with 9 bases sitting between them. In germline, CDR1 is LNHDA, CDR2 SQIVND (reference sequence).